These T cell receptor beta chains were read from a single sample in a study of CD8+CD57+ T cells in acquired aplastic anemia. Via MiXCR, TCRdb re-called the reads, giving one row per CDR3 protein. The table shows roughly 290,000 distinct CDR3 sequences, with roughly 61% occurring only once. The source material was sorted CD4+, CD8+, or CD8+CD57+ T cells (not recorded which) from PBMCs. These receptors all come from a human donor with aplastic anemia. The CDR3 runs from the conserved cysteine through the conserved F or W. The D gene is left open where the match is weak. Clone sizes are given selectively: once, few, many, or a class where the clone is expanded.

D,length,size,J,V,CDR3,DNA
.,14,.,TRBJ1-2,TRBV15,CATSARTFNYGYTF,TGTGCCACCAGCGCCCGGACATTTAACTATGGCTACACCTTC
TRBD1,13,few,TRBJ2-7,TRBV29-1,CSVVTGQSYEQYF,TGCAGCGTCGTGACAGGGCAGTCCTACGAGCAGTACTTC
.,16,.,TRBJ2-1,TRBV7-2,CASSVSSAINYNEQFF,TGTGCCAGCAGCGTGAGCTCAGCGATCAACTACAATGAGCAGTTCTTC
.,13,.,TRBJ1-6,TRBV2,CASSTGYNSPLHF,TGTGCCAGCAGCACAGGGTATAATTCACCCCTCCACTTT
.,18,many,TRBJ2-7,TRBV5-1,CASSLRFPPSGPDYEQYF,TGCGCCAGCAGCCTGAGGTTTCCACCTTCCGGACCCGACTACGAGCAGTACTTC
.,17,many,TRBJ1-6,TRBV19,CASSLRARSSYNSPLHF,TGTGCCAGTAGTTTACGGGCCCGGAGCTCCTATAATTCACCCCTCCACTTT
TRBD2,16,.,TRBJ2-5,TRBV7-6,CASSLGAAGGTETQYF,TGTGCCAGCAGCTTAGGAGCAGCGGGGGGGACAGAGACCCAGTACTTC
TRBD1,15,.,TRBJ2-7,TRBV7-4,CAGSLFPGQGYEQYF,TGCGCCGGCAGCTTATTCCCGGGACAGGGCTACGAGCAGTACTTC
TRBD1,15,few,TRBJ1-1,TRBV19,CASSKGDRENTEAFF,TGTGCCAGTAGTAAGGGGGACAGGGAGAACACTGAAGCTTTCTTT
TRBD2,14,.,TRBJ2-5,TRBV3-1,CASRPLAGDGTQYF,TGTGCCAGCAGACCACTAGCGGGAGACGGGACCCAGTACTTC
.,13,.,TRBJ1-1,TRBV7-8,CASSLFRVAEAFF,TGTGCCAGCAGCTTATTCAGGGTGGCTGAAGCTTTCTTT
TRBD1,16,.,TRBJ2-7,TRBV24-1,CATSERGQGIYYEQYF,TGTGCCACCAGTGAGAGGGGACAGGGCATTTACTACGAGCAGTACTTC
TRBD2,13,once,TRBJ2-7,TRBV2,CATGGGSSYEQYF,TGTGCCACCGGCGGGGGTTCCTCCTACGAGCAGTACTTC
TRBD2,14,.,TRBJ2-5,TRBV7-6,CSSSRASGGQTQYF,TGTTCCAGCAGCCGCGCTAGCGGGGGACAGACCCAGTACTTC
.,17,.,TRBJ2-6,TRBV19,CASSITTFTLGANVLTF,TGTGCCAGTAGTATAACAACGTTCACCCTTGGGGCCAACGTCCTGACTTTC
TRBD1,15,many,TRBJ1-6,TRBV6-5,CASSYRGQSNSPLHF,TGTGCCAGCAGTTACCGGGGACAGTCAAATTCACCCCTCCACTTT
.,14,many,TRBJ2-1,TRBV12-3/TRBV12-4,CASSLYGLGSGQFF,TGTGCCAGCAGTTTATACGGTCTCGGGAGTGGGCAGTTCTTC
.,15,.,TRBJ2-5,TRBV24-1,CATSEGDSPGETQYF,TGTGCCACCAGTGAGGGGGACTCCCCAGGAGAGACCCAGTACTTC
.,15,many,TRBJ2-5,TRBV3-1,CASSQDQAGREAQYF,TGTGCCAGCAGCCAAGATCAAGCTGGGAGAGAGGCCCAGTACTTC
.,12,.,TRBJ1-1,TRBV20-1,CSARNKGTEAFF,TGCAGTGCTAGAAACAAGGGAACTGAAGCTTTCTTT
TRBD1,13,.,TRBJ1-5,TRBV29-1,CSVGRGLGQPQHF,TGCAGCGTTGGGAGGGGGCTGGGTCAGCCCCAGCATTTT
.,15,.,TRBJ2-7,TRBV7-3,CASSLRRVGSYEQYF,TGTGCCAGCAGCTTAAGACGGGTGGGCTCCTACGAGCAGTACTTC
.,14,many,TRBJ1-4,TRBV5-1,CASSLAGETEKLFF,TGCGCCAGCAGCTTGGCAGGGGAGACTGAAAAACTGTTTTTT
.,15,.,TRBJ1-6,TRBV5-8,CASYRLVGGLSPLHF,TGTGCCAGCTATCGCCTTGTCGGGGGGCTTTCACCCCTCCACTTT
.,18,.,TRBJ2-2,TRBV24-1,CATSNTIRGPANTGELFF,TGTGCCACCAGTAATACGATCCGTGGCCCTGCGAACACCGGGGAGCTGTTTTTT
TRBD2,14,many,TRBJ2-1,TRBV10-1,CASSITSGRNEQFF,TGCGCCAGCAGTATAACTAGCGGGAGAAATGAGCAGTTCTTC
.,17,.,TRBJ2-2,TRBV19,CASKMDSLAANTGELFF,TGTGCCAGTAAGATGGACAGTTTAGCCGCGAACACCGGGGAGCTGTTTTTT
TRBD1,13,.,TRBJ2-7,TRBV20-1,CSAQNRGSYEQYF,TGCAGTGCTCAAAACAGGGGTTCCTACGAGCAGTACTTC
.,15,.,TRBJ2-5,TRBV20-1,CSARDWLVLQETQYF,TGCAGTGCTAGAGACTGGCTGGTGCTCCAAGAGACCCAGTACTTC
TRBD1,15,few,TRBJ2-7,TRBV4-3,CASSQGQTGSYEQYF,TGCGCCAGCAGCCAAGGGCAGACAGGGTCCTACGAGCAGTACTTC
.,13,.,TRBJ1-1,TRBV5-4,CASRSAGGTEAFF,TGTGCCAGCAGATCCGCCGGGGGGACTGAAGCTTTCTTT
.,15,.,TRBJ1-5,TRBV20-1,CSARVDSGSNQPQHF,TGCAGTGCTAGAGTCGACAGCGGGAGCAATCAGCCCCAGCATTTT
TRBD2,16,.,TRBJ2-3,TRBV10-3,CATQPSIAGDTDTQYF,TGTGCCACACAGCCGAGCATAGCGGGAGACACAGATACGCAGTATTTT